This TCR beta chain originates from a study of post-analysis software for immune sequencing data. Looking at the study overall: Relapsing-remitting, secondary progressive and progressive-relapsing multiple sclerosis were all included among the disease courses.

The study's findings and limits: Same-batch samples co-clustered strongly by F measure. Controls significantly exceeded multiple sclerosis patients in normalized Chao1 diversity.

Worth noting for this clonotype: Antigen specificity is unknown.

Unique-molecular-identifier-tagged TCR beta cDNA libraries were used. Some 500,000 cDNA molecules were recovered from an input of roughly 0.85 to 10 million T cells. TCRdb analysed the PCR reads with MiXCR anew, one entry per CDR3 protein. The sample gives more than 500,000 distinct CDR3 sequences, approximately 34% of which show up once; 5% to 6% is in the top ten. The material sequenced was blood. This clonotype was obtained from a girl younger than 18 with multiple sclerosis.

In DNA, the CDR3 is TGTGCCAGCAGTGAATGGCCCGCTAGATCACCCCTCCACTTT. Translated, it gives CASSEWPARSPLHF. The V and J genes are TRBV25-1 and TRBJ1-6; D remains unclear. The CDR3 totals 14 residues. Trimming took 1 base from V and 10 from J, leaving 11 bases between them. The V gene's germline CDR1 is MGHDK and CDR2 SYGVNS.